The rows below give T cell receptor beta chains drawn from one sample of a study of technical replicates of blood from a handful of donors. Data came from immunoSEQ multiplex PCR; TCRdb stores just in-frame clones and leaves some out. Among 55,000 to 75,000 clones, 91% were seen once, and the ten largest hold approximately 3.9%. The specimen sequenced was PBMCs. These receptors all stem from a human donor in good health. Some clones in this sample may be carry-over from other donors' samples. Both conserved end residues are part of each CDR3. A D gene is named only where the DNA matches it firmly. The size entry is marked missing in some rows and otherwise reads once, few, many or a size class.

J gene,D gene,V gene,clone size,CDR3 protein,CDR3 DNA
TRBJ2-7,TRBD1,TRBV14,NA,CASSQDRGLYEQYF,TGTGCCAGCAGCCAAGATAGGGGGCTCTACGAGCAGTACTTC
TRBJ1-1,NA,TRBV10-3,NA,CAITQTQNTEAFF,TGTGCCATCACCCAGACACAGAACACTGAAGCTTTCTTT
TRBJ2-7,TRBD1,TRBV4-1,NA,CASSQDPQGEQYF,TGCGCCAGCAGCCAAGATCCACAGGGGGAGCAGTACTTC
TRBJ2-3,TRBD2,TRBV4-2,NA,CASSHPRRGMGTDTQYF,TGTGCCAGCAGCCACCCACGGCGGGGGATGGGCACAGATACGCAGTATTTT
TRBJ2-3,NA,TRBV5-1,NA,CASRNRDTFTDTQYF,TGCGCCAGCAGGAACCGGGACACCTTCACAGATACGCAGTATTTT
TRBJ2-7,NA,TRBV7-8,NA,CASSVRPDYEQYF,TGTGCCAGCAGTGTCAGGCCCGACTACGAGCAGTACTTC
TRBJ2-3,TRBD2,TRBV7-6,NA,CASSLVSGGDTQYF,TGTGCCAGCAGCTTAGTAAGCGGGGGAGATACGCAGTATTTT
TRBJ1-1,NA,TRBV5-1,NA,CASSSAGAYAEAFF,TGCGCCAGCAGCTCGGCAGGGGCGTACGCTGAAGCTTTCTTT
TRBJ2-7,NA,TRBV6-5,NA,CASSYGRGGEQYF,TGTGCCAGCAGTTATGGCAGGGGCGGCGAGCAGTACTTC
TRBJ2-3,NA,TRBV5-1,NA,CASSLGVLTDTQYF,TGCGCCAGCAGCTTGGGCGTCTTGACAGATACGCAGTATTTT
TRBJ1-1,NA,TRBV6-1,medium-sized,CASSEEGQPNTEAFF,TGTGCCAGCAGTGAAGAGGGACAACCGAACACTGAAGCTTTCTTT
TRBJ1-2,NA,TRBV7-3,NA,CASSLSPTAGEDGYTF,TGTGCCAGCAGCTTAAGCCCTACGGCCGGAGAAGATGGCTACACCTTC
TRBJ2-3,NA,TRBV30,medium-sized,CAWSWAVLTDTQYF,TGTGCCTGGAGTTGGGCAGTATTAACAGATACGCAGTATTTT
TRBJ2-3,NA,TRBV7-8,once,CASSLADTQYF,TGTGCCAGCAGCCTCGCAGATACGCAGTATTTT
TRBJ2-1,TRBD2,TRBV5-1,NA,CASSPRTSADEQFF,TGCGCCAGCAGCCCCCGGACTAGCGCGGATGAGCAGTTCTTC
TRBJ2-1,NA,TRBV9,NA,CASSVAGHSYNEQFF,TGTGCCAGCAGCGTAGCGGGACACTCCTACAATGAGCAGTTCTTC
TRBJ2-5,TRBD1,TRBV7-9,NA,CASSPDRGETQYF,TGTGCCAGCAGTCCAGACAGGGGGGAGACCCAGTACTTC
TRBJ2-7,TRBD2,TRBV13,NA,CASSTRGLAGDQQYF,TGTGCCAGCAGCACCCGGGGACTAGCGGGAGATCAGCAGTACTTC
TRBJ1-1,NA,TRBV5-6,NA,CASSKPGLGQEIEAFF,TGTGCCAGCAGCAAACCCGGACTGGGACAAGAAATTGAAGCTTTCTTT
TRBJ2-7,TRBD1,TRBV10-3,NA,CAIRGTGPYEQYF,TGTGCCATCAGGGGGACAGGGCCCTACGAGCAGTACTTC
TRBJ2-1,TRBD2,TRBV2,NA,CASGFTGTSGGKQFF,TGTGCCAGTGGTTTTACCGGGACTAGCGGGGGGAAGCAGTTCTTC
TRBJ1-1,NA,TRBV29-1,NA,CSVERSENTEAFF,TGCAGCGTTGAGAGGTCGGAGAACACTGAAGCTTTCTTT
TRBJ1-2,NA,TRBV20-1,NA,CAGGVSYGYTF,TGCGCGGGGGGGGTCTCCTATGGCTACACCTTC
TRBJ2-3,TRBD1,TRBV7-9,once,CASSFPGGRPDTQYF,TGTGCCAGCAGCTTCCCAGGGGGTCGTCCTGATACGCAGTATTTT
TRBJ2-2,NA,TRBV27,NA,CASSYRGGTGELFF,TGTGCCAGCAGTTATAGGGGGGGTACCGGGGAGCTGTTTTTT
TRBJ2-3,NA,TRBV4-1,NA,CASSSGGSTDTQYF,TGCGCCAGCAGCTCCGGAGGGAGCACAGATACGCAGTATTTT
TRBJ1-3,TRBD1,TRBV19,NA,CASSPGTASGNTIYF,TGTGCCAGTAGCCCCGGGACAGCTTCTGGAAACACCATATATTTT
TRBJ1-5,TRBD1,TRBV9,NA,CASSARDRRNSNQPQHF,TGTGCCAGCAGCGCCAGGGACAGACGGAATAGCAATCAGCCCCAGCATTTT
TRBJ2-2,NA,TRBV7-7,few,CASSPGGGTNTGELFF,TGTGCCAGCAGCCCCGGGGGTGGAACGAACACCGGGGAGCTGTTTTTT
TRBJ2-2,NA,TRBV15,NA,CATNPGWDTGELFF,TGTGCCACTAATCCAGGGTGGGACACCGGGGAGCTGTTTTTT
TRBJ2-7,TRBD1,TRBV6-1,NA,CASSDWQGAKYEQYF,TGTGCCAGCAGTGATTGGCAGGGGGCTAAGTACGAGCAGTACTTC
TRBJ2-7,NA,TRBV6-1,NA,CASSQHYEQYF,TGTGCCAGCAGTCAACACTACGAGCAGTACTTC
TRBJ2-7,NA,TRBV5-6,NA,CASSLVNILGPYEQYF,TGTGCCAGCAGCTTGGTAAACATTCTGGGGCCCTACGAGCAGTACTTC
TRBJ1-2,TRBD1,TRBV6-6,NA,CASSLTGVNYGYTF,TGTGCCAGCAGCTTGACAGGGGTTAACTATGGCTACACCTTC
TRBJ2-7,NA,TRBV7-3,NA,CASSPGGGGAYEQYF,TGTGCCAGCAGCCCAGGGGGCGGGGGGGCATACGAGCAGTACTTC
TRBJ1-6,NA,TRBV5-5,NA,CASKKVEGNSPLHF,TGTGCCAGCAAGAAGGTGGAGGGTAATTCACCCCTCCACTTT